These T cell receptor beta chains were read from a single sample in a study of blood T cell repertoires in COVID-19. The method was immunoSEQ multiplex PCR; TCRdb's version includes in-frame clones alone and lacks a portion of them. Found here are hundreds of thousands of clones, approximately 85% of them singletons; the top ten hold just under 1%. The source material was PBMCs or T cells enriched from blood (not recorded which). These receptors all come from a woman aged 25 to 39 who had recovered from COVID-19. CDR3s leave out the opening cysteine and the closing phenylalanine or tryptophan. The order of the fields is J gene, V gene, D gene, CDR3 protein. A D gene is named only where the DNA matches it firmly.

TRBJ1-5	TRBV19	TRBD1	ASNTGGDSNQPQH
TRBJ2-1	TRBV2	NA	ASSEVDEQF
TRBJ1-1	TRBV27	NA	ASSLGSMNTEAF
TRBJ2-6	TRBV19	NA	ASKSHESSGANVLT
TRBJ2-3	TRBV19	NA	ASSIGQGRSTDTQY
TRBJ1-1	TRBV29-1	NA	SVEGGMLAEAF
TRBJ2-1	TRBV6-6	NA	ASSLGSSYNEQF
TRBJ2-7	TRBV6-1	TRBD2	ASSENGSGGDYEQY
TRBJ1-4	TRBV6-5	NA	ASSTYLGSPGGVF
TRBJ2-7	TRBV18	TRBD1	ASSPTGSYEQY
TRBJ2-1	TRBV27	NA	ASSRRGGGYNEQF
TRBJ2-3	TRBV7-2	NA	ASSLGPGDTQY
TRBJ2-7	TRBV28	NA	ASSNPVPSYEQY
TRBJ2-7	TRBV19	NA	ASTPRGGRYEQY
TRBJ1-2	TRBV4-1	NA	ASSQDLSHGYT
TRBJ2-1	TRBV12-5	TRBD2	ASGLVPRSSGGVLRPYNEQF
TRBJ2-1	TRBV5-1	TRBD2	ASSLGLAGGNNEQF
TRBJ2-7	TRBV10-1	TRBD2	ASSEGGRAYEQY
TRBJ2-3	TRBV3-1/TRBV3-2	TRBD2	ASSPLAGGTDTQY
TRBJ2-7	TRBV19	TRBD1	ASGERQGFYGQY
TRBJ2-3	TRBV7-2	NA	ASSLVRADTQY
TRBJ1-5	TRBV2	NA	ASTRDSRDQPQH
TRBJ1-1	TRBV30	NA	AWSEPRPGTEAF
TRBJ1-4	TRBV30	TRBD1	AWKTGAYEKLF
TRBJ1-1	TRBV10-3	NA	AIGGADTEAF
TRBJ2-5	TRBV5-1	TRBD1	ASSWGQGVETQY
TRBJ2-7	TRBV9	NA	ASSVVSGDYEQY
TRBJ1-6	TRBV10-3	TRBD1	AIRMTGEHNSPLH
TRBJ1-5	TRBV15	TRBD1	ATSRDFRQGGQPQH
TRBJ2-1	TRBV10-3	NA	AISAPRGDEQF